This T cell receptor (beta chain) derives from a study of T cell clonotyping in hematopoietic cell transplantation (dated by TCRdb to the early 2020s). With respect to the entire study: A total of 120 to 150 blood samples were gathered in the study from over 30 consecutive transplant recipients along with their related donors. Patient recruitment ran from 2015 to early 2017, and follow-up continued until late 2020 or death.

With the immunoSEQ assay, which is a bias-controlled multiplex PCR relying on V- and J-specific primers, TCR beta CDR3 regions were amplified from genomic DNA. In a second PCR step, the CDR3 amplicons were tagged with a proprietary barcode plus Illumina adapter sequences. CDR3 libraries were sequenced on an Illumina MiSeq instrument. As for the original processing: Export and quality control were handled in immunoSEQ Analyzer 3.0, while downstream analyses relied on R Bioconductor and Immunarch. Only productive rearrangements in the normalized downsampled data set were used to calculate repertoire metrics. In the normalized cohort, a clonotype counted as pathologically expanded if the clonotype was larger than 5 templates. The Inverse Simpson Index served as the measure of repertoire diversity. To capture all clonotypes, the CMV-specificity analyses were run on the non-normalized data set. The immuneACCESS repertoire file appears here via TCRdb, limited to in-frame rearrangements. These files lack a portion of the clones; in checked studies, under half of the deficit traces to unresolved V genes, and the cause of the others is not known. The V and J calls and clone size are taken from that table; D and trimming were inferred from the DNA. For this sample the table gives tens of thousands of clones, of which 95% were detected only once. Together, the top ten hold roughly 0.9% of the sample.

Worth noting for this clone: No cognate antigen has been identified for it. No base quality values were provided; no much bigger clone lies one nucleotide off.

Via the germline V gene, CDR1 is SGHAT and CDR2 FQNNGV. V lost 1 base and J lost 2 bases; the stretch between them is 8 bases long. Including the terminal cysteine and phenylalanine, the CDR3 comprises 14 residues. Kept here is only the CDR3 DNA, which spans 42 bases and is read in frame from base 1. Blood samples for TCR beta sequencing were provided by related transplant donors. Using Nuclei Lysis Solution, genomic DNA was extracted from unfractionated peripheral blood mononuclear cells that were either fresh or cryopreserved. Paper-wide results and their limitations: Just a small fraction of recipient repertoires overlapped with donor repertoires, and more than 95% appeared de novo at the given depth. Broader posttransplant TCR repertoire diversity was predicted by donor and pretransplant recipient Inverse Simpson Index values. After transplant, TCR diversity in recipients dropped, and pathologically expanded clonotypes climbed progressively between day 30 and day 180. The sample size was limited, and CD4 and CD8 repertoire contributions could not be separated because cells were not sorted.

The source material was peripheral blood mononuclear cells. This receptor was identified in a man aged 25 to 40 in good health. Some clones in this sample may be carry-over from other donors' samples. The chain uses TRBV11-2 and TRBJ1-2; D gene: possibly TRBD1, on 6 matching bases. At the DNA level, the sequence is TGTGCCAGCAGCTTAGGGGGGACAAACTATGGCTACACCTTC. This gives the protein CASSLGGTNYGYTF.